This entry lists 8 T cell receptor beta chains sequenced from one sample in a study of T cells after yellow fever vaccination (dated by TCRdb to between 2017 and 2020). Explained via the paper, the treatment or condition label denotes: live attenuated yellow fever vaccine strain. The library was built by means of 5' RACE. This sample was sequenced with an Illumina NovaSeq 6000. TCRdb itself trimmed the public reads at Q25 with fastp, ran MiXCR and retained productive beta chains. Every entry covers one CDR3 protein and lists the most common genes and DNA from its rows. The sample has about 350,000 distinct CDR3 sequences on record, 4.1% of them singletons. Roughly 25% of the sample is taken by the ten largest. The sample here was PBMCs, taken 5 days after the yellow fever booster vaccination. Source of these receptors: a man younger than 30 who received the YFV17D yellow fever vaccine.

CDR3 nucleotide sequence: TGTGCCAGCGGAAAAACGGGACAGCGGAACATTCAGTACTTC. Encoded protein: CASGKTGQRNIQYF. The rearrangement joins TRBV12-3 or TRBV12-4 to TRBJ2-4; 7 nucleotides align to TRBD1. V lost 8 bases, J lost 7 bases, and 11 bases stayed unmatched. This CDR3 has 14 amino acids.

The rearrangement uses TRBV6-6 and TRBJ1-1; 9 positions match TRBD1. Germline CDR1 MNHNY, CDR2 SVGAGI (reference sequence). Unmatched junction bases numbered 2, after V lost 2 bases and J lost 4 bases. The length of the CDR3 is 14 residues. The DNA of the CDR3 is TGTGCCAGCAGTTACCAGACAGGGGGCACTGAAGCTTTCTTT. The encoded protein is CASSYQTGGTEAFF.

There are many counts of this clonotype. This sequence joins TRBV5-6 and TRBJ1-1; weak D call: TRBD1 (5 bases). Trimming took off 4 bases at V and 0 bases at J, with 7 bases between the two ends. Looked up from germline, CDR1 is SGHDT and CDR2 is YYEEEE. The CDR3 has 13 residues. In DNA form, the CDR3 reads TGTGCCAGCAGCAGGGGCATGAACACTGAAGCTTTCTTT. It codes for CASSRGMNTEAFF.

This clonotype was detected only a few times. The chain joins TRBV7-9 to TRBJ2-7, with D uncertain. The CDR3 sequence is 15 residues long. Trimming took off 5 bases at V and 0 bases at J, with 14 bases between the two ends. Germline loops: CDR1 SEHNR, CDR2 FQNEAQ (reference sequence). The CDR3 sequence: CASSPVQRSSYEQYV. The DNA of the CDR3 is TGTGCCAGCAGCCCGGTTCAGAGAAGCTCCTACGAGCAGTACGTC.

This chain connects TRBV19 to TRBJ1-2; no reliable D call. The germline V gene encodes CDR1 LNHDA and CDR2 SQIVND (reference sequence). CDR3 length equals 14 residues. Trimming took 5 bases from V and 0 from J, leaving 10 bases between them. The CDR3 loop is CASSLGAANYGYTF. For the CDR3, the DNA is TGTGCCAGTAGTCTCGGTGCTGCTAACTATGGCTACACCTTC.

The sample holds a few counts of this clonotype. The chain links TRBV4-3 to TRBJ1-1; D gene uncertain. V dropped 0 bases and J dropped 10 bases, with 12 bases sitting between them. CDR1 and CDR2 (germline): LGHNA, YSLEER. The CDR3 runs to 13 residues. CDR3 sequence: CASSQDVWGGAFF. The CDR3 DNA reads TGCGCCAGCAGCCAAGATGTTTGGGGTGGAGCTTTCTTT.

This chain connects TRBV18 to TRBJ2-5, with a possible D match to TRBD1 (7 bases). The CDR3 is made up of 17 amino acids. V shed 5 bases and J shed 5 bases, with 24 bases lying between them. CDR1 KGHSH and CDR2 LQKENI come from the germline V gene. CDR3 bases: TGTGCCAGCTCAACTTTTCAGGGGGAGGTGGATTCTGAGACCCAGTACTTC. Translating gives CASSTFQGEVDSETQYF.

This clonotype was detected only a few times. This sequence joins TRBV2 and TRBJ2-5, with D possibly being TRBD1 or TRBD2 (5 bases each). The V end lost 6 bases, the J end lost 9 bases, and 20 bases lay between the germline ends. This CDR3 contains 14 residues. The germline CDR1 and CDR2 sequences are SNHLY and FYNNEI. CDR3 coding DNA: TGTGCCAGCAGGAGGGGACCGGCGAGTGGGGCCCAGTACTTC. Translated: CASRRGPASGAQYF.